This note documents a single TCR beta chain sequence. Its antigen is still unknown. The PCR used 60 Vbeta and 13 Jbeta primers. Clones were sequenced by immunoSEQ multiplex PCR, and TCRdb holds only the in-frame ones, with some missing. The sample has around 200,000 clones; about three quarters are singletons. This specimen belongs to a study of cytomegalovirus exposure and HLA in healthy donors. Findings of the study overall: As was reported, the classifier diagnosed cytomegalovirus status with high specificity and sensitivity. Later analysis demonstrated an association between a missense DCLRE1C variant and TCR beta V- and J-gene trimming.

V shed 6 bases and J shed 0 bases, with 9 bases lying between them. Germline CDR1 and CDR2: MNHEY and SMNVEV (reference sequence). CDR3 size: 13 residues. The TCR sequence derives from a female donor in good health and CMV-seronegative. The specimen sequenced was PBMCs. This chain joins TRBV27 and TRBJ2-7; the D gene is possibly TRBD2 (6 bases). CDR3 DNA: TGTGCCAGCAGGGGGGGTAGCTCCTACGAGCAGTACTTC. This translates into CASRGGSSYEQYF.